Shown below are 14 T cell receptor beta chains from a single sample sequenced in a study of T cells in Graves' hyperthyroidism and ophthalmopathy. Amplified TCR beta CDR3 regions came from RNA transcripts. With the HTBI primer set, the TCR CDR3 went through a first round of RT-PCR. TCRdb reanalysed the multiplex PCR reads using MiXCR and keeps one entry per CDR3 protein. The data contain approximately 600,000 distinct CDR3 sequences, roughly 20% of them singletons. The specimen was blood. These receptors came from a man younger than 45 with Graves' ophthalmopathy.

This clonotype was detected a few times. The rearrangement uses TRBV6-1 and TRBJ2-1, with D perhaps TRBD2 (6 bases). This CDR3 contains 15 residues. Germline assignment: CDR1 MNHNS and CDR2 SASEGT. Trimming took 8 bases from V and 6 from J, leaving 20 bases between them. The CDR3 nucleotides are TGTGCCAGCGGCAGACTAGTTCGTCTCGGCAATGAGCAGTTCTTC. Translated: CASGRLVRLGNEQFF.

Many counts were recorded for this clonotype. This chain links TRBV28 with TRBJ1-6; 9 bases match TRBD1. The CDR3 sequence is 17 residues long. After removal of 6 bases from V and 7 bases from J, the junction contained 13 bases not matched to a gene. CDR1 and CDR2 (germline): MDHEN, SYDVKM. In nucleotides, the CDR3 is TGTGCCAGCAGATCTAATACAGGGGGCGTAGGAAATTCACCCCTCCACTTT. It encodes CASRSNTGGVGNSPLHF. Combining the CDR3 with reference TRBV28 and TRBJ1-6 gives the whole variable domain DVKVTQSSRYLVKRTGEKVFLECVQDMDHENMFWYRQDPGLGLRLIYFSYDVKMKEKGDIPEGYSVSREKKERFSLILESASTNQTSMYLCASRSNTGGVGNSPLHFGNGTRLTVT.

This clonotype was counted many times. The chain combines TRBV12-3 or TRBV12-4 with TRBJ1-2; D unclear. CDR3 length: 13 amino acids. The V gene lost 4 bases and the J gene lost 2 bases, with 8 bases spanning the gap. CDR3: CASSSLQNYGYTF. The CDR3 region has the DNA TGTGCCAGCAGTTCTCTCCAGAACTATGGCTACACCTTC.

This clonotype was seen more than once but under ten times. This chain connects TRBV20-1 to TRBJ2-2, with D unclear. Trimming took off 0 bases at V and 1 base at J, with 6 bases between the two ends. CDR1 is DFQATT, CDR2 SNEGSKA, per germline (reference sequence). The CDR3 loop spans 14 amino acids. CDR3 sequence: CSARDLKNTGELFF. CDR3 DNA sequence: TGCAGTGCTAGAGATCTCAAGAACACCGGGGAGCTGTTTTTT.

This clonotype was counted between two and nine times. The chain carries TRBV9 and TRBJ2-7, with D perhaps TRBD2 (6 bases). There are 15 residues in the CDR3. Germline lookup yields CDR1 SGDLS and CDR2 YYNGEE. V lost 0 bases and J lost 6, with 16 bases in between. CDR3 sequence (DNA): TGTGCCAGCAGCGTAGGCGGGGCAAAGGTGGGCGAGCAGTACTTC. Protein product: CASSVGGAKVGEQYF.

This clonotype appeared many times. The V and J genes are TRBV3-1 and TRBJ1-2; D remains unclear. Germline V CDR1 and CDR2: LGHDT, YNNKEL (reference sequence). Trimming removed 8 bases at V and 1 base at J, with 11 bases between. The CDR3 consists of 13 residues. The CDR3 loop reads CASGPDGNYGYTF. The CDR3 DNA reads TGTGCCAGCGGCCCGGACGGTAACTATGGCTACACCTTC. The whole variable domain, filled in from reference TRBV3-1 and TRBJ1-2, reads DTAVSQTPKYLVTQMGNDKSIKCEQNLGHDTMYWYKQDSKKFLKIMFSYNNKELIINETVPNRFSPKSPDKAHLNLHINSLELGDSAVYFCASGPDGNYGYTFGSGTRLTVV.

The genes are TRBV24-1 and TRBJ2-1; the match to TRBD2 covers 7 bases. J lost 7 bases, V lost 0 bases, and 8 bases had no gene match. Looked up from germline, CDR1 is KGHDR and CDR2 is SFDVKD. The CDR3 sequence is 16 residues long. The DNA of the CDR3 is TGTGCCACCAGTGATTTGACGGCGGAGGGAGGGAATGAGCAGTTCTTC. This encodes CATSDLTAEGGNEQFF.

There are many counts of this clonotype. The CDR3 sequence is CASSLPGYGYTF. DNA for the CDR3: TGTGCCAGCAGTTTACCAGGGTATGGCTACACCTTC. The J gene is TRBJ1-2, the V gene TRBV12-3 or TRBV12-4; perhaps TRBD1 as D (5 bases). The CDR3 is 12 residues long. The germline V and J ends were trimmed by 2 bases and 5 bases, with 6 bases remaining between them.

The chain has TRBV7-2 and TRBJ2-3; a weak D match, TRBD2 (5 bases). The V gene lost 3 bases and the J gene lost 1 base, with 14 bases spanning the gap. CDR1 and CDR2 (germline): SGHTA, FQGNSA. CDR3 size: 16 residues. The CDR3 DNA sequence: TGTGCCAGCAGCTTGGCGGCTAGCCCCGGCACAGATACGCAGTATTTT. This codes for CASSLAASPGTDTQYF.

This clonotype was seen a few times. The genes are TRBV28 and TRBJ2-7; 9 nucleotides agree with TRBD2. CDR1 is MDHEN, CDR2 SYDVKM, per germline. V trimming: 4 bases; J trimming: 5 bases; junction bases outside the gene matches: 9. This CDR3 is built from 15 residues. The CDR3 nucleotides are TGTGCCAGCAGTTCCCTTAGCGGGAGAAGGGACGAGCAGTACTTC. It yields the protein CASSSLSGRRDEQYF.

This clonotype was counted only a few times. The chain recombines TRBV12-3 or TRBV12-4 with TRBJ2-6, with TRBD1 matching 7 bases. The CDR3 runs to 17 residues. The V and J ends lost 5 bases and 3 bases, in that order; junction bases with no gene match: 10. The CDR3 region is CASSPSRGRSGANVLTF. The DNA for the CDR3 is TGTGCCAGCAGTCCCTCGAGGGGGCGCAGTGGGGCCAACGTCCTGACTTTC.

The chain employs TRBV19 and TRBJ1-2; weak D call: TRBD1 (5 bases). The germline V and J ends were trimmed by 3 bases and 8 bases, with 16 bases remaining between them. Germline lookup yields CDR1 LNHDA and CDR2 SQIVND (reference sequence). The CDR3 extends over 14 amino acids. CDR3 loop: CASSIRTPTRGYTF. The CDR3, as DNA: TGTGCCAGTAGTATCCGGACACCTACCAGAGGCTACACCTTC.

The V gene is TRBV29-1, the J gene TRBJ1-2; 7 nucleotides match TRBD1. CDR1 is SQVTM, CDR2 ANQGSEA, per germline. CDR3 size: 13 residues. The trim removed 3 bases at V and 6 bases at J, leaving 7 bases unmatched. The CDR3 here is CSVEDRSRDGYTF. The CDR3 DNA sequence: TGCAGCGTTGAGGACAGGTCTAGGGATGGCTACACCTTC.

V usage is TRBV28 and J usage is TRBJ2-5; possibly TRBD1 or TRBD2 for D (5 bases each). Germline CDR1 is MDHEN and CDR2 is SYDVKM. There are 15 residues in the CDR3. The V end was cut by 2 bases, the J end by 2 bases, with 12 bases between. The CDR3 spells CASSLARETQETQYF. The CDR3 DNA reads TGTGCCAGCAGTTTAGCCAGGGAGACGCAAGAGACCCAGTACTTC.